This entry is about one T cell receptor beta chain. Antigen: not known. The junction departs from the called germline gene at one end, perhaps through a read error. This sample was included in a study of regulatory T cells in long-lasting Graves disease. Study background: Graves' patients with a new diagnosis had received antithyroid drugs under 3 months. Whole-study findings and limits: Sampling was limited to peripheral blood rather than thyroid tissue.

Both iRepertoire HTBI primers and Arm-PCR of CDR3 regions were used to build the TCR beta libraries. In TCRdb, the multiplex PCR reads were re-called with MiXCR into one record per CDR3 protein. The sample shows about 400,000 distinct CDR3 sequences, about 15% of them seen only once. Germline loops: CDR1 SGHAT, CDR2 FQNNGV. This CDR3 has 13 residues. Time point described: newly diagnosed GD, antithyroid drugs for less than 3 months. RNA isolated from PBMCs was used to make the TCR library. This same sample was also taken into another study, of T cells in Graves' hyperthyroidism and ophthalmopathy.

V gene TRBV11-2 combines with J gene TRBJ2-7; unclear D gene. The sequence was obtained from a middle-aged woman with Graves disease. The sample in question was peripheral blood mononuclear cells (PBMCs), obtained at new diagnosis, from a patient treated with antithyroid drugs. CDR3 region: CASSLVASYKQYF. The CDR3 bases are TGTGCCAGCAGCTTAGTTGCCTCCTACAAGCAGTACTTC.